These 27 T cell receptor beta chains originate from one sample sequenced in a study of T cells in Graves' hyperthyroidism and ophthalmopathy. TCR beta CDR3 region amplification was performed from RNA transcripts. HTBI primers drove first-round RT-PCR of the TCR CDR3. Using its own MiXCR run on the multiplex PCR reads, TCRdb lists one record per CDR3 protein. The sample records about 540,000 distinct CDR3 sequences, around 45% being singletons. Source material: peripheral blood or thyroid tissue (not recorded which). The receptors were sampled from a woman aged 18-29 years with Graves' hyperthyroidism.

Many counts were recorded for this clonotype. The V and J genes are TRBV19 and TRBJ1-3; 7 bases map to TRBD1. Trimming removed 8 bases from V and 2 bases from J; junction bases left unmatched: 9. CDR3 size: 15 residues. CDR1 is LNHDA and CDR2 is SQIVND in the germline V gene (reference sequence). Here the CDR3 reads CASLPGQRTGNTIYF. For the CDR3, the DNA is TGTGCCAGTTTACCGGGACAGAGAACTGGAAACACCATATATTTT.

This clonotype occurred many times. J is TRBJ2-7 and V is TRBV7-9; 8 nucleotides align to TRBD2. The CDR3 sequence is 15 residues long. With 6 bases clipped from V and 2 bases from J, the junction kept 9 bases outside the gene matches. Germline lookup yields CDR1 SEHNR and CDR2 FQNEAQ (reference sequence). The CDR3 spells CASRKIGGRPYEQYF. The CDR3 nucleotides are TGTGCCAGCAGAAAAATAGGCGGGAGGCCCTACGAGCAGTACTTC.

This clonotype has a handful of counts. The rearrangement joins TRBV24-1 to TRBJ2-1; TRBD1 matches 11 bases. The CDR3 covers 16 residues. Germline V gene lookup returns CDR1 KGHDR and CDR2 SFDVKD. With V trimmed by 4 bases and J by 6 bases, 7 bases remained unmatched. The CDR3 DNA reads TGTGCCACCAGTGACCCTCCCGGGACAGGGGGCAATGAGCAGTTCTTC. Translated: CATSDPPGTGGNEQFF.

This clonotype was seen once. The chain couples TRBV11-1 to TRBJ2-7; 8 nucleotides match TRBD2. Germline V gene data show CDR1 as SGHAT and CDR2 as FQDESV (reference sequence). The V segment lost 4 bases and the J segment 3 bases; nucleotides outside the gene matches: 5. The CDR3 contains 14 residues. The CDR3 DNA reads TGTGCCAGCAGCTCGGGACTAGTCGGCTACGAGCAGTACTTC. Its translation: CASSSGLVGYEQYF.

The genes are TRBV7-2 and TRBJ1-1, with TRBD1 as a possible D gene (5 bases). Trimming pared 5 bases from V and 1 base from J, leaving 11 bases between. The CDR3 has 14 residues. The germline V gene has CDR1 SGHTA and CDR2 FQGNSA. The CDR3 protein is CASSVLGQNTEAFF. For the CDR3, the DNA is TGTGCCAGCAGCGTCCTGGGGCAGAACACTGAAGCTTTCTTT.

This clonotype has ten or more counts. The chain couples TRBV7-9 to TRBJ1-2; D is unclear. CDR1 is SEHNR, CDR2 FQNEAQ, per germline (reference sequence). The CDR3 contains 13 residues. V dropped 6 bases and J dropped 1 base, with 9 bases sitting between them. CDR3 protein: CASRQDINYGYTF. The CDR3 DNA reads as TGTGCCAGCAGACAAGACATTAACTATGGCTACACCTTC.

The genes are TRBV20-1 and TRBJ1-1; D gene uncertain. V lost 6 bases and J 10 bases, leaving 9 bases between the germline ends. The V gene's germline CDR1 is DFQATT and CDR2 SNEGSKA (reference sequence). The CDR3 is made up of 9 amino acids. In DNA form, the CDR3 reads TGCAGTGCCCCGGCGGGAGCTTTCTTT. It translates to CSAPAGAFF.

Regarding this clonotype: It is likely a read error, because the conserved phenylalanine at the end of the CDR3 is missing. The gene calls are TRBV20-1 and TRBJ1-2; D gene uncertain. The V end was cut by 5 bases, the J end by 3 bases, with 16 bases between. The CDR3 covers 14 residues. Germline V gene data show CDR1 as DFQATT and CDR2 as SNEGSKA (reference sequence). CDR3 DNA sequence: TGCAGTGCTGGACGGACCGCCCTGGACTATGGCTACACCCTC. This encodes CSAGRTALDYGYTL.

This clonotype was counted ten times or more. V gene TRBV7-2 combines with J gene TRBJ2-7; the D gene could be TRBD1 or TRBD2 (6 bases each). Germline loops: CDR1 SGHTA, CDR2 FQGNSA. The CDR3 loop spans 15 amino acids. V gave up 5 bases and J gave up 2 bases, with 16 bases separating them. As DNA, the CDR3 is TGTGCCAGCAGCCATCCGCCGGGGGCTCCCTACGAGCAGTACTTC. It codes for CASSHPPGAPYEQYF.

The rearrangement joins TRBV7-6 to TRBJ1-1; weak D call: TRBD1 (6 bases). V gave up 5 bases and J gave up 3 bases, with 13 bases separating them. Germline loops: CDR1 SGHVS, CDR2 FNYEAQ. The CDR3 runs to 14 residues. CDR3 protein: CASSRGDGYTEAFF. As DNA, the CDR3 is TGTGCCAGCAGCAGGGGGGACGGTTACACTGAAGCTTTCTTT.

This clonotype was counted at least ten times. The chain links TRBV6-1 to TRBJ2-7; 10 bases map to TRBD2. The CDR3 contains 13 residues. V dropped 10 bases and J dropped 4; count of bases not matched to a gene: 7. Germline V gives CDR1 MNHNS, CDR2 SASEGT. This chain's CDR3 is CANGLADGYEQYF. As DNA, the CDR3 is TGTGCCAACGGACTAGCGGACGGGTACGAGCAGTACTTC.

The table lists this clonotype with many counts. The chain has TRBV20-1 and TRBJ1-6; D gene ambiguous. Germline V gene sequence: CDR1 DFQATT, CDR2 SNEGSKA (reference sequence). The germline V and J ends were trimmed by 0 bases and 6 bases, with 9 bases remaining between them. CDR3 length: 14 amino acids. The chain's CDR3 is CSARDDSSNSPLHF. The CDR3 region has the DNA TGCAGTGCTAGAGATGATAGCAGTAATTCACCCCTCCACTTT.

The V call is TRBV7-8, the J call TRBJ2-1; tentatively, D is TRBD2 (5 bases). This CDR3 comprises 14 residues. CDR1 and CDR2 (germline): SGHVS, FQNEAQ. Trimming took off 5 bases at V and 0 bases at J, with 8 bases between the two ends. The CDR3 loop is CASSPRGSYNEQFF. In DNA form, the CDR3 reads TGTGCCAGCAGCCCCCGGGGCTCCTACAATGAGCAGTTCTTC.

This clonotype was counted between two and nine times. The chain combines TRBV27 with TRBJ2-7; 8 bases match TRBD1. CDR3 length: 14 amino acids. Germline V gene sequence: CDR1 MNHEY, CDR2 SMNVEV (reference sequence). The J segment lost 6 bases and the V segment lost 6 bases, leaving 10 bases of the junction unmatched. The CDR3 spells CASSRRGHPAEQYF. The CDR3 DNA reads as TGTGCCAGCAGCCGCAGGGGGCACCCCGCCGAGCAGTACTTC.

V usage is TRBV29-1 and J usage is TRBJ1-2; D gene ambiguous. The germline gives CDR1 SQVTM, CDR2 ANQGSEA. This CDR3 is built from 12 residues. The CDR3 loop reads CSAYSTNYGYTF. CDR3 nucleotide sequence: TGCAGTGCATACAGTACTAACTATGGCTACACCTTC.

This clonotype occurred many times. The V gene is TRBV5-1, the J gene TRBJ2-7; D remains ambiguous. There are 15 residues in the CDR3. In germline, CDR1 is SGHRS, CDR2 YFSETQ. V was trimmed by 4 bases and J by 0 bases, leaving 14 bases between them. The CDR3 nucleotides read TGCGCCAGCAGCCCTTCCGGTGGGAACTCCTACGAGCAGTACTTC. Translated, it gives CASSPSGGNSYEQYF.

The J gene is TRBJ2-7, the V gene TRBV29-1, with D unclear. The CDR3 loop spans 13 amino acids. Germline V lookup: CDR1 SQVTM, CDR2 ANQGSEA. The V end lost 4 bases, the J end lost 3 bases, and 13 bases lay between the germline ends. The CDR3 region is CSVGLTSRYEQYF. The CDR3 nucleotides read TGCAGCGTTGGCCTTACATCACGCTACGAGCAGTACTTC.

The chain couples TRBV25-1 to TRBJ2-7; 9 bases match TRBD2. Germline CDR1 MGHDK, CDR2 SYGVNS. The CDR3 extends over 16 amino acids. Trimming at V came to 2 bases and at J to 5 bases, leaving 10 bases not matched to a gene. The CDR3 is CASSEGSGGRAHEQYF. DNA of the CDR3: TGTGCCAGCAGTGAAGGTTCTGGCGGGAGGGCACACGAGCAGTACTTC.

Comments on this clonotype: A read error is likely, as this CDR3 ends without the conserved phenylalanine or tryptophan. J is TRBJ2-5 and V is TRBV12-3 or TRBV12-4, with D perhaps matching TRBD1 or TRBD2 (5 bases each). The CDR3 totals 15 residues. The CDR3: CASAGPWDGQETQYC. As DNA, the CDR3 is TGTGCTAGTGCCGGCCCATGGGACGGCCAAGAGACCCAGTACTGC.

The chain combines TRBV2 with TRBJ1-2; the match to TRBD1 covers 9 bases. The CDR3 length is 15 residues. Trimming took 4 bases from V and 5 from J; bases not matched to a gene: 8. Germline V gene data show CDR1 as SNHLY and CDR2 as FYNNEI. The CDR3 protein is CASSGEQGAGYGYTF. The CDR3, as DNA: TGTGCCAGCAGTGGAGAACAGGGGGCAGGATATGGCTACACCTTC.

This clonotype was detected ten times or more. The chain carries TRBV5-1 and TRBJ2-7, with 9 nucleotides matching TRBD2. The ends lost 3 bases at V and 9 bases at J; junction bases unmatched: 10. Germline values: CDR1 SGHRS, CDR2 YFSETQ. This CDR3 is built from 14 residues. The CDR3 sequence is CASSSQTREGLQYF. CDR3 in DNA: TGCGCCAGCAGCTCCCAGACGCGGGAGGGCCTGCAGTACTTC.

The CDR3 region has the DNA TGCAGCGTTGACAGTAACAATGAGCAGTACTTC. As protein: CSVDSNNEQYF. The chain combines TRBV29-1 with TRBJ2-7, with D unclear. The CDR3 length is 11 residues. The V gene lost 3 bases and the J gene lost 7 bases, with 10 bases spanning the gap. Per germline, CDR1 SQVTM and CDR2 ANQGSEA.

This clonotype was found a few times. The J gene is TRBJ2-3, the V gene TRBV20-1, with 9 positions matching TRBD2. V lost 6 bases to trimming and J lost 3 bases; unmatched junction nucleotides: 7. Germline CDR1 reads DFQATT; CDR2 reads SNEGSKA (reference sequence). CDR3 length equals 14 residues. The DNA of the CDR3 is TGCAGTGCGCCCCGACTAGCGGAGACAGATACGCAGTATTTT. Its translation is CSAPRLAETDTQYF.

The chain links TRBV12-3 or TRBV12-4 to TRBJ2-5; D is tentatively TRBD1 or TRBD2 (6 bases each). CDR3 length: 15 amino acids. Trimming took off 7 bases at V and 3 bases at J, with 18 bases between the two ends. CDR3 protein: CASTRGQWTEETQYF. CDR3 nucleotide sequence: TGTGCCAGCACCCGGGGGCAGTGGACTGAAGAGACCCAGTACTTC.

This clonotype was seen once. The chain is built from TRBV2 and TRBJ1-2; unclear D gene. The CDR3 is 12 amino acids. Trimming shortened V by 3 bases and J by 6 bases, and 8 bases separated the two germline ends. Germline lookup yields CDR1 SNHLY and CDR2 FYNNEI. For the CDR3, the DNA is TGTGCCAGCAGTGAGGCGGTTGATGGCTACACCTTC. This encodes CASSEAVDGYTF.

This chain uses TRBV20-1 with TRBJ2-7, with TRBD1 as a possible D gene (7 bases). Trimming took off 5 bases at V and 2 bases at J, with 16 bases between the two ends. Germline CDR1 and CDR2: DFQATT and SNEGSKA (reference sequence). The CDR3 contains 14 residues. CDR3 region: CSASSPRGAYEQYF. The CDR3 nucleotides read TGCAGTGCTTCCTCCCCCAGGGGGGCCTACGAGCAGTACTTC.

The chain recombines TRBV24-1 with TRBJ1-1; 8 nucleotides line up with TRBD1. J was trimmed by 1 base and V by 0 bases; bases with no gene match: 6. Germline lookup yields CDR1 KGHDR and CDR2 SFDVKD. The CDR3 sequence is 17 residues long. CDR3 amino acids: CATSDLNRGTANTEAFF. The DNA of the CDR3 is TGTGCCACCAGTGATTTGAACAGGGGGACGGCGAACACTGAAGCTTTCTTT.